A selection of T cell receptor beta chains follows, all from one sample in a study of shared clonotypes between healthy human individuals. Data came from immunoSEQ multiplex PCR; TCRdb stores just in-frame clones and leaves some out. This table holds roughly 2.1 million clones, 85% to 95% found once. Sequencing was carried out using naive CD8+ T cells from PBMCs. These receptors all come from a young man in good health. Some clones in this sample may be carry-over from other donors' samples. The CDR3 runs from the conserved cysteine through the conserved F or W. The order of the fields is J gene, clone size, V gene, D gene, CDR3 protein, CDR3 DNA. A D gene is named only where the DNA matches it firmly. Clone size is stated in some rows and not others, as once, few, many or a class when expanded.

>TRBJ2-4|-|TRBV9|-
CASSSGLGYIQYF
TGTGCCAGCAGCTCCGGGTTGGGATACATTCAGTACTTC
>TRBJ2-5|-|TRBV11-2|TRBD2
CASWSSGEETQYF
TGTGCCAGCTGGTCTAGCGGGGAGGAGACCCAGTACTTC
>TRBJ2-7|-|TRBV7-9|-
CASSYAGGRAESLSYEQYF
TGTGCCAGCAGCTATGCAGGAGGTCGAGCGGAAAGCCTCTCCTACGAGCAGTACTTC
>TRBJ2-5|-|TRBV5-4|TRBD2
CASSSLTSGRAGETQYF
TGTGCCAGCAGCTCCCTGACTAGCGGGAGGGCCGGGGAGACCCAGTACTTC
>TRBJ2-5|-|TRBV7-3|TRBD1
CASSVTGGSGETQYF
TGTGCCAGCAGCGTAACAGGGGGGAGCGGCGAGACCCAGTACTTC
>TRBJ2-1|-|TRBV19|TRBD2
CATGGPFDEQFF
TGTGCCACGGGAGGGCCCTTCGATGAGCAGTTCTTC
>TRBJ1-6|-|TRBV27|-
CASSLLGARSPLHF
TGTGCCAGCAGTTTATTGGGGGCAAGATCACCCCTCCACTTT
>TRBJ2-1|once|TRBV15|-
CATSPRWRDGFNEQFF
TGTGCCACCAGCCCACGATGGCGGGACGGTTTTAATGAGCAGTTCTTC
>TRBJ2-2|-|TRBV27|-
CASMGNRERTGELFF
TGTGCCAGCATGGGCAACAGGGAAAGGACCGGGGAGCTGTTTTTT
>TRBJ2-7|-|TRBV27|TRBD2
CASSLAGSTNYEQYF
TGTGCCAGCAGCCTAGCGGGAAGCACTAATTACGAGCAGTACTTC